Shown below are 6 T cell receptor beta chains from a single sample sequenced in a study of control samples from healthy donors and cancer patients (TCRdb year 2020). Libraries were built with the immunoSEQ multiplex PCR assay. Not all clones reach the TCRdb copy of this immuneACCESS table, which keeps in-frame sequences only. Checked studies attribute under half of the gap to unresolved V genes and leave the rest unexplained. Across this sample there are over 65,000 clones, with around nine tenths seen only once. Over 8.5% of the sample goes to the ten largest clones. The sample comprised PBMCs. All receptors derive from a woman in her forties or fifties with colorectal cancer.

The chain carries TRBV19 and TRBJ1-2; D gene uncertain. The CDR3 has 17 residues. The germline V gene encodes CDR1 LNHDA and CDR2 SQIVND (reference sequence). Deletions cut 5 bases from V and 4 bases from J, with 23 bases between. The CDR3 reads CASSEGRPPLGSYGYTF. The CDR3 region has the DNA TGTGCCAGTAGTGAGGGTCGGCCACCCCTAGGAAGCTATGGCTACACCTTC. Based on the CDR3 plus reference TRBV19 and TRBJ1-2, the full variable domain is DGGITQSPKYLFRKEGQNVTLSCEQNLNHDAMYWYRQDPGQGLRLIYYSQIVNDFQKGDIAEGYSVSREKKESFPLTVTSAQKNPTAFYLCASSEGRPPLGSYGYTFGSGTRLTVV.

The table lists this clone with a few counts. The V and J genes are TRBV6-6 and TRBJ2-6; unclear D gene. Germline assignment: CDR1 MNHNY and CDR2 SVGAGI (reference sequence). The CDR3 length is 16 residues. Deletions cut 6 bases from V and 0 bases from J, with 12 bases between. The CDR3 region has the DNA TGTGCCAGCAGGTTATACAAAAGCTCTGGGGCCAACGTCCTGACTTTC. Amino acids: CASRLYKSSGANVLTF.

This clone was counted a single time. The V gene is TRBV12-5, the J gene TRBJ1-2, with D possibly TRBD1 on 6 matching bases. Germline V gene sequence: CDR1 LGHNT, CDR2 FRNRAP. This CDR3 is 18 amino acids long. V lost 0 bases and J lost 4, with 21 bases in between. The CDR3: CASGLVRWGAENTYGYTF. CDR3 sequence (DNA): TGTGCTAGTGGTTTGGTACGCTGGGGGGCAGAGAACACCTATGGCTACACCTTC.

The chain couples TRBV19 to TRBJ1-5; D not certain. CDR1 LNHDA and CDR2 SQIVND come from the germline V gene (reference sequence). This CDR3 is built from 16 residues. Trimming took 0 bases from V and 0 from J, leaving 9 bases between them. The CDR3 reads CASSIDPVYSNQPQHF. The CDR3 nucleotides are TGTGCCAGTAGTATAGATCCGGTATATAGCAATCAGCCCCAGCATTTT.

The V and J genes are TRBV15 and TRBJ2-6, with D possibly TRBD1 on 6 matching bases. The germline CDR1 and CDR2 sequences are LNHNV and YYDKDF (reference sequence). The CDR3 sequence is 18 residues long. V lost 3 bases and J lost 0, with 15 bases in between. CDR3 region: CATSRSIGQPSGANVLTF. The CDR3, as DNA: TGTGCCACCAGCAGGTCTATAGGACAGCCCTCTGGGGCCAACGTCCTGACTTTC.

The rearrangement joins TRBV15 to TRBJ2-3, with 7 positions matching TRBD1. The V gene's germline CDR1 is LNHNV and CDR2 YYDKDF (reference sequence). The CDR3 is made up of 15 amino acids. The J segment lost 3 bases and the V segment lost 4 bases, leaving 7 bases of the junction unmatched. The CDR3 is CATSILGGSTDTQYF. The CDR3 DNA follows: TGTGCCACCAGCATCCTAGGGGGCTCGACAGATACGCAGTATTTT.